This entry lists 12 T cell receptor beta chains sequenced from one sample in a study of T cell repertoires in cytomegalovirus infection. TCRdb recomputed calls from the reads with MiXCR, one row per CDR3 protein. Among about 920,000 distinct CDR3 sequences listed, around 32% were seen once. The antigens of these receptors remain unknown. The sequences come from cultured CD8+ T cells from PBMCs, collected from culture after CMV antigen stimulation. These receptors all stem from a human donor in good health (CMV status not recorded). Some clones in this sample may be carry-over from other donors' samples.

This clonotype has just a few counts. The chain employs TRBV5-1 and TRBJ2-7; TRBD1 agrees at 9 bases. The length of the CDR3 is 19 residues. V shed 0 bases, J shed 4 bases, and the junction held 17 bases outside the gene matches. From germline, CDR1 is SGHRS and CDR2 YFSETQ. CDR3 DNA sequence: TGCGCCAGCAGCTTGGTGGGGCCGTACAGGGGGCGTGAGGGTTACGAGCAGTACTTC. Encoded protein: CASSLVGPYRGREGYEQYF.

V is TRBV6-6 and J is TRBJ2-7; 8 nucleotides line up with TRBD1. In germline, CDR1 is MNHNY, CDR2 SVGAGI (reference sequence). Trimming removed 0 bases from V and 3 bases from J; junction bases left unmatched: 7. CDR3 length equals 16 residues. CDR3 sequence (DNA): TGTGCCAGCAGTTACTCGACCAGGGGGCAAAGCTACGAGCAGTACGTC. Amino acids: CASSYSTRGQSYEQYV.

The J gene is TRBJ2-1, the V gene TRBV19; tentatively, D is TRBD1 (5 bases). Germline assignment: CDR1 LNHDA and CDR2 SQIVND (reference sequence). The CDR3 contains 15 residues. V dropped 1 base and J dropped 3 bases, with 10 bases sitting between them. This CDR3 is CASSIGQGGYNEQFF. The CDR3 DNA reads TGTGCCAGTAGTATAGGGCAGGGTGGCTACAATGAGCAGTTCTTC.

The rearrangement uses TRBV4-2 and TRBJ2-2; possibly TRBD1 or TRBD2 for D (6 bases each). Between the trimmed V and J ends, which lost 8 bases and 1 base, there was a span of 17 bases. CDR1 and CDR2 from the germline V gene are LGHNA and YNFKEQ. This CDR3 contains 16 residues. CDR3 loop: CASGIEEGVNTGELFF. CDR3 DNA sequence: TGTGCCAGCGGCATCGAGGAGGGGGTGAACACCGGGGAGCTGTTTTTT.

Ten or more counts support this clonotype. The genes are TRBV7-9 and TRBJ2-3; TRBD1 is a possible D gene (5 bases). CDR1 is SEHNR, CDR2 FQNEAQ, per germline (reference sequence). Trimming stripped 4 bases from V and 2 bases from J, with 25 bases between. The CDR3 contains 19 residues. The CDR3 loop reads CASSSSLTASAEDTDTQYF. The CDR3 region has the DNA TGTGCCAGCAGCTCCTCCCTGACAGCGTCCGCCGAGGACACAGATACGCAGTATTTT.

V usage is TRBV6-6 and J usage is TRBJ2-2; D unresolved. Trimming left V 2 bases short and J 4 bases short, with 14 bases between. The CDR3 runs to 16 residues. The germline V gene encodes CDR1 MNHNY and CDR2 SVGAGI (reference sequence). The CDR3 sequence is CASSYISVTSTGELFF. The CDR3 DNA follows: TGTGCCAGCAGTTACATTTCCGTGACCTCCACCGGGGAGCTGTTTTTT.

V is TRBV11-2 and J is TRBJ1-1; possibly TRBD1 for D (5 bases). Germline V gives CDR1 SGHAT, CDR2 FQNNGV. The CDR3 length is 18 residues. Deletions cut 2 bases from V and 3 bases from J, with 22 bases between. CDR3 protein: CASSLWGDTAKGDTEAFF. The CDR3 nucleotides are TGTGCCAGCAGCTTATGGGGCGACACAGCCAAAGGAGACACTGAAGCTTTCTTT.

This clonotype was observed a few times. CDR3 protein: CASSYGDLSDTQYF. CDR3 DNA sequence: TGTGCCAGCAGTTACGGTGACCTTTCAGATACGCAGTATTTT. The gene calls are TRBV6-5 and TRBJ2-3; D gene ambiguous. Per the germline V gene, CDR1 is MNHEY and CDR2 is SVGAGI. V lost 2 bases and J 4 bases, leaving 10 bases between the germline ends. The length of the CDR3 is 14 residues.

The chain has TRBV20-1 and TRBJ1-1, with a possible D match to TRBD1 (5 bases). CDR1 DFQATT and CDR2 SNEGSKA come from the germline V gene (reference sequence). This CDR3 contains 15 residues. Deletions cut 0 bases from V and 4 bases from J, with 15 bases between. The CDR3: CSARDKVRASTEAFF. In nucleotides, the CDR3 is TGCAGTGCTAGAGATAAGGTCAGGGCGAGCACTGAAGCTTTCTTT.

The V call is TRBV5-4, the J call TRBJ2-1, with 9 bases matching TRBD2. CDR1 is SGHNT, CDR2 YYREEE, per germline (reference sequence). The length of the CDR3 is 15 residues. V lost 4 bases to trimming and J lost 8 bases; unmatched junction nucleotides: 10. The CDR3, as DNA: TGTGCCAGCAGCCACGGACTAGCGCCGGGCGATGAGCAGTTCTTC. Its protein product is CASSHGLAPGDEQFF.

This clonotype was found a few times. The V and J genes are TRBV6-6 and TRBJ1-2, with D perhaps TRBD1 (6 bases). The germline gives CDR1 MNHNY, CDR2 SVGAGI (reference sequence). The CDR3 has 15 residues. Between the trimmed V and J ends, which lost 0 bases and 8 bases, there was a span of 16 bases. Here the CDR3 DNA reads TGTGCCAGCAGTTACTCGAGTAGTGCCGGGGGCGGCTACACCTTC. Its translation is CASSYSSSAGGGYTF.

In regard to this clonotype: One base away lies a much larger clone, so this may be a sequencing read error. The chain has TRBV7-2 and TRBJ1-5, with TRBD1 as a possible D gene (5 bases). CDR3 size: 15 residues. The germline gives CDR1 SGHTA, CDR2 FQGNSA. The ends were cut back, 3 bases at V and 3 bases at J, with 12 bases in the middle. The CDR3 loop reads CASSLQGSDNQPQHF. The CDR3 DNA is TGTGCCAGCAGCTTGCAGGGCTCCGACAATCAGCCCCAGCATTTT.